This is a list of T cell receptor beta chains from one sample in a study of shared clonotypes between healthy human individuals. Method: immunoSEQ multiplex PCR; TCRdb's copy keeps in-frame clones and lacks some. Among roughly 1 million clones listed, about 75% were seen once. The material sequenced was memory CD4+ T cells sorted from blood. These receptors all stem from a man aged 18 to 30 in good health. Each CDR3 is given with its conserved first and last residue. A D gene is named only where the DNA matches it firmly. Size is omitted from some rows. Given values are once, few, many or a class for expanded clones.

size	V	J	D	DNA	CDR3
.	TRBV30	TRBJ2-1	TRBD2	TGTGCCTGGAGTCCCCTAGCGGGAACCTACAATGAGCAGTTCTTC	CAWSPLAGTYNEQFF
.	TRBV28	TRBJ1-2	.	TGTGCCAGCAGTCCCCAGGAAAAAAGGGGCTACACCTTC	CASSPQEKRGYTF
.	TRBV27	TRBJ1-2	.	TGTGCCAGCAGGGGCAGTAACTATGGCTACACCTTC	CASRGSNYGYTF
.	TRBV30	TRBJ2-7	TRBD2	TGTGCCTGCAGCACTAGCGGGAGAGGTACCGAGCAGTACTTC	CACSTSGRGTEQYF
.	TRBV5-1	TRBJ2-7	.	TGCGCCAGCAGCTTAGGAGGGCACGAGCAGTACTTC	CASSLGGHEQYF
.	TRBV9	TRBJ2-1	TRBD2	TGTGCCAGCAGCGTATTGACGGGGGGTTCTGAGCAGTTCTTC	CASSVLTGGSEQFF
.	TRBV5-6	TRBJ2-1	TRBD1	TGTGCCAGCAGCTTTCACCCGGGACAGTTTAATGAGCAGTTCTTC	CASSFHPGQFNEQFF
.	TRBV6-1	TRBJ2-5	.	TGTGCCAGCAGCCCCGGTGAGGAGACCCAGTACTTC	CASSPGEETQYF
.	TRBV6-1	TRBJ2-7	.	TGTGCCAGCAGTGTCGGGGGGCTCTCCTACGAGCAGTACTTC	CASSVGGLSYEQYF
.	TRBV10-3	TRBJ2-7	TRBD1	TGTGCCATCAGTGAGGGGTCCCCCGGGACAGGCTACGAGCAGTACTTC	CAISEGSPGTGYEQYF
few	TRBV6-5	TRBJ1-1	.	TGTGCCAGCAGCGTGACGCCAGGGACTGAAGCTTTCTTT	CASSVTPGTEAFF
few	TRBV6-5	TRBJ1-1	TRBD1	TGTGCCAGCAGTTATGGGCAGGGGGCCACTGAAGCTTTCTTT	CASSYGQGATEAFF
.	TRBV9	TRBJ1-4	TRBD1	TGTGCCAGCAGCGCCGGGACAGGGGGAACTAATGAAAAACTGTTTTTT	CASSAGTGGTNEKLFF
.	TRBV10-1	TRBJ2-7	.	TGCGCCAGCAGTGATGGGGGCCGCTACGAGCAGTACTTC	CASSDGGRYEQYF
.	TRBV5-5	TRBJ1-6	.	TGTGCCAGCAGCCCCGGACAGCCACATCTGGGAGGTTCACCCCTCCACTTT	CASSPGQPHLGGSPLHF
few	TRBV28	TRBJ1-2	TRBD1	TGTGCCAGCCTACCTTCGGGACAGAACTATGGCTACACCTTC	CASLPSGQNYGYTF
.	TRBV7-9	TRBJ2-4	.	TGTGCCAGCAGCTTTCCGAGGAAGGGTCCCATTCAGTACTTC	CASSFPRKGPIQYF
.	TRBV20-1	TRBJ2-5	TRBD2	TGCAGTGTAGCGGGAGAAGAGACCCAGTACTTC	CSVAGEETQYF
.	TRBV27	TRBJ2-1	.	TGTGCCAGCAGTTATGGGGGGAATGAGCAGTTCTTC	CASSYGGNEQFF
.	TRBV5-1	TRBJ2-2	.	TGCGCCAGCACCCCGTGGGGCATCGAGACCGGGGAGCTGTTTTTT	CASTPWGIETGELFF
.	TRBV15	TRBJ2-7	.	TGTGCCACCAGCAGAGGACCTCCGGGGCCCTCCCACGAGCAGTACTTC	CATSRGPPGPSHEQYF
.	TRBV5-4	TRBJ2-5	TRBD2	TGTGCCAGCAGTCGATCTAGCGGGGGGAAAGAGACCCAGTACTTC	CASSRSSGGKETQYF
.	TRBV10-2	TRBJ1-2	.	TGCGCCAGCAATGGGGGGGTGGGCTACACCTTC	CASNGGVGYTF
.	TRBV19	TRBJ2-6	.	TGTGCCAGTACCTCAGACCTGGGGGCCAACGTCCTGACTTTC	CASTSDLGANVLTF
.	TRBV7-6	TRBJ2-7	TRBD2	TGTGCCAGCAGCCAGTCGGATGAGCGGGGGTTCTCCTACGAGCAGTACTTC	CASSQSDERGFSYEQYF
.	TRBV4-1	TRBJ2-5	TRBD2	TGCGCCAGCAGCCAAGATGGCTCGGGGGGGCCCTCCCAGACCCAGTACTTC	CASSQDGSGGPSQTQYF
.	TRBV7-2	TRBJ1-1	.	TGTGCCAGCAGCTTAGCCCGATGGGGCACTGAAGCTTTCTTT	CASSLARWGTEAFF
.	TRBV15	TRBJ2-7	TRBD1	TGTGCCACCAGCAGAGATACTTCAGGGGGTGGTTTCGAGCAGTACTTC	CATSRDTSGGGFEQYF
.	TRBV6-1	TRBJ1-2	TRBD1	TGTGCCAGCAGCCCGACAGGGGTCGGCTACACCTTC	CASSPTGVGYTF
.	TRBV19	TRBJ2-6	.	TGTGCCAGTAGTATAGCGACAGTTGGGTACCCTGGGGCCAACGTCCTGACTTTC	CASSIATVGYPGANVLTF
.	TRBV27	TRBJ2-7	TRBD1	TGTGCCAGCAGCCCGACAGGGAGTGTGATCGAGCAGTACTTC	CASSPTGSVIEQYF
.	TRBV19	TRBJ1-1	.	TGTGCCAGTAGTATACGGGGAGTGATGAACACTGAAGCTTTCTTT	CASSIRGVMNTEAFF
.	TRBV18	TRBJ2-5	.	TGTGCCAGCTCACCCGGAGTCGTAGAGACCCAGTACTTC	CASSPGVVETQYF
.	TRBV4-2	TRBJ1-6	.	TGTGCCAGCAGCCAAGCTGAGGCCTTAAGTTCACCCCTCCACTTT	CASSQAEALSSPLHF
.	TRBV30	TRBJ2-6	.	TGTGCCTGCGGGCCGACAGGGGCCAACGTCCTGACTTTC	CACGPTGANVLTF
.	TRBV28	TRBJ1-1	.	TGTGCCAGCAGTTTAAGAGGACGAAGGGAGAACACTGAAGCTTTCTTT	CASSLRGRRENTEAFF
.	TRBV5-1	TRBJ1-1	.	TGCGCCAGCAGCGGGAGTGGTGGCAGGGGGAACACTGAAGCTTTCTTT	CASSGSGGRGNTEAFF
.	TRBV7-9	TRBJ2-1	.	TGTGCCAGCAGCGCAGCCGGGACGACCCCCAATGAGCAGTTCTTC	CASSAAGTTPNEQFF
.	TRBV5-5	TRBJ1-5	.	TGTGCCAGCAGCTTGAGTGTGACTCAGCCCCAGCATTTT	CASSLSVTQPQHF
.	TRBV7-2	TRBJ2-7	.	TGTGCCAGCAGCAGCGCCTCCTACGAGCAGTACTTC	CASSSASYEQYF
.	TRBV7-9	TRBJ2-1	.	TGTGCCAGCAGCTTAGGCACCCCAGGGGATGAGCAGTTCTTC	CASSLGTPGDEQFF
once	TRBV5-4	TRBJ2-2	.	TGTGCCAGCAGCTTACGACGGGAGCTGTTTTTT	CASSLRRELFF
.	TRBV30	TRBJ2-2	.	TGTGCCTGGAGTGTAGCCCCCCCGACCGGGGAGCTGTTTTTT	CAWSVAPPTGELFF
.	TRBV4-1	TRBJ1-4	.	TGCGCCAGCAGCCAAGAGGGGGGGCAAAGAGCTAATGAAAAACTGTTTTTT	CASSQEGGQRANEKLFF
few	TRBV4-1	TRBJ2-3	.	TGCGCCAGCAGCCAAGGGGCAGGTAAGGGAAGCCGAGATACGCAGTATTTT	CASSQGAGKGSRDTQYF